Listed here are 5 T cell receptor beta chains from one sample, sequenced in a study of OX40 agonist ivuxolimab in advanced cancers. Only in-frame clones appear in the TCRdb table, and some are missing; sequencing was by immunoSEQ multiplex PCR. The table has around 40,000 clones, around nine tenths seen once. Material: CD4+ or CD8+ T cells sorted from blood, obtained in a trial of the OX40 agonist ivuxolimab. These receptors all stem from an adult with an advanced solid tumor such as melanoma, head and neck, liver or kidney cancer.

The J gene is TRBJ1-3, the V gene TRBV2; 10 nucleotides match TRBD1. Germline loops: CDR1 SNHLY, CDR2 FYNNEI. The junction had 3 bases not matched to a gene; V was cut back by 6 bases and J by 1 base. The CDR3 runs to 15 residues. CDR3 in amino acids: CASRGDRGSGNTIYF. The DNA of the CDR3 is TGTGCCAGCAGAGGGGACAGGGGTTCTGGAAACACCATATATTTT.

The gene calls are TRBV10-3 and TRBJ1-6, with D possibly TRBD1 on 5 matching bases. Deletions cut 0 bases from V and 7 bases from J, with 10 bases between. Germline V gene data show CDR1 as ENHRY and CDR2 as SYGVKD. The CDR3 is 15 amino acids. The CDR3 protein is CAISESFQGNSPLHF. As DNA, the CDR3 is TGTGCCATCAGTGAGTCCTTTCAGGGAAATTCACCCCTCCACTTT.

This sequence joins TRBV16 and TRBJ1-2; the D gene is possibly TRBD1 (5 bases). The CDR3 runs 14 residues. The ends were cut back, 3 bases at V and 2 bases at J, with 10 bases in the middle. Germline values: CDR1 KGHSY, CDR2 FQNENV. CDR3 nucleotides: TGTGCCAGCAGCCAGACACAGGCGAACTATGGCTACACCTTC. This codes for CASSQTQANYGYTF.

This rearrangement joins TRBV6-5 to TRBJ2-7; D assignment may be TRBD1 or TRBD2 (5 bases each). Germline V gene data show CDR1 as MNHEY and CDR2 as SVGAGI. This CDR3 has 14 residues. Between the trimmed V and J ends, which lost 6 bases and 6 bases, there was a span of 18 bases. This CDR3 is CASSRGRGVSEQYF. Written as DNA, the CDR3 is TGTGCCAGCAGCCGAGGACGAGGGGTGTCCGAGCAGTACTTC.

The chain employs TRBV27 and TRBJ2-7; 8 bases are a match to TRBD1. CDR3 length: 17 residues. The germline gives CDR1 MNHEY, CDR2 SMNVEV (reference sequence). J lost 3 bases, V lost 5 bases, and 15 bases had no gene match. CDR3 amino acids: CASSPGPGTGLHYEQYF. As DNA, the CDR3 is TGTGCCAGCAGTCCCGGCCCCGGGACAGGACTACACTACGAGCAGTACTTC.